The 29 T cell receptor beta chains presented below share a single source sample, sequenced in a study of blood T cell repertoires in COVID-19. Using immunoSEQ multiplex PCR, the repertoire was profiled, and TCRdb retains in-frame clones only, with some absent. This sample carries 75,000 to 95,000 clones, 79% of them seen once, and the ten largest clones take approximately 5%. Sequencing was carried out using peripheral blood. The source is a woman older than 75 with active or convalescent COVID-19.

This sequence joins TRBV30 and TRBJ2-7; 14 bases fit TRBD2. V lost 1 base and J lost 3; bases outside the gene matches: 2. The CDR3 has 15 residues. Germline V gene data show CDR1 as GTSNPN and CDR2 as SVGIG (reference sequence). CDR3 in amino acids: CAWSEGTSGSYEQYF. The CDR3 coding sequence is TGTGCCTGGAGTGAAGGGACTAGCGGGAGCTACGAGCAGTACTTC.

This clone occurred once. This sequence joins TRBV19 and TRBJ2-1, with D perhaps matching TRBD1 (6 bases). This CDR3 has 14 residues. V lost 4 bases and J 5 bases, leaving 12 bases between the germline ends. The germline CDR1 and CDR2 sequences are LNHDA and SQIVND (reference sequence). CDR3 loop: CASSKTGDNNEQFF. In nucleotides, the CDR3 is TGTGCCAGTAGTAAGACAGGAGACAACAATGAGCAGTTCTTC.

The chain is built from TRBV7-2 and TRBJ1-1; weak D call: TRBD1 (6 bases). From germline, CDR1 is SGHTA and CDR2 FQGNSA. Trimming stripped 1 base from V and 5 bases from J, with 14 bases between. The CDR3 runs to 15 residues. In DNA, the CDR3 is TGTGCCAGCAGCTTAGTGGGGGGGCTTCGTACTGAAGCTTTCTTT. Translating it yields CASSLVGGLRTEAFF. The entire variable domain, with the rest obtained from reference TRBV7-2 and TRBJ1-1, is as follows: GAGVSQSPSNKVTEKGKDVELRCDPISGHTALYWYRQSLGQGLEFLIYFQGNSAPDKSGLPSDRFSAERTGGSVSTLTIQRTQQEDSAVYLCASSLVGGLRTEAFFGQGTRLTVV.

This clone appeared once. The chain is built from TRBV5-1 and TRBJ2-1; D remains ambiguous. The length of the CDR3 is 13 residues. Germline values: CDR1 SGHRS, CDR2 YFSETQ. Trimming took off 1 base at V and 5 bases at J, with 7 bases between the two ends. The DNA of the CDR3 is TGCGCCAGCAGCTTGTACACTAACAATGAGCAGTTCTTC. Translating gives CASSLYTNNEQFF.

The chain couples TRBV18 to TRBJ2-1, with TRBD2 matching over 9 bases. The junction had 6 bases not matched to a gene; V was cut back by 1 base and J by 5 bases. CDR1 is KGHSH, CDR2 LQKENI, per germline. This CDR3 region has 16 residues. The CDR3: CASSPLSSGGHNEQFF. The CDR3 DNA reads TGTGCCAGCTCACCACTGAGTAGCGGGGGACACAATGAGCAGTTCTTC.

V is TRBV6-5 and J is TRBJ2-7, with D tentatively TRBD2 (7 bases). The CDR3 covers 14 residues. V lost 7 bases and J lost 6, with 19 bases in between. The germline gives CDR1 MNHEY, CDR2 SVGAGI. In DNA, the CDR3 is TGTGCCAGCATCGAGGGGGGGAGAAAGACCGAGCAGTACTTC. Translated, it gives CASIEGGRKTEQYF.

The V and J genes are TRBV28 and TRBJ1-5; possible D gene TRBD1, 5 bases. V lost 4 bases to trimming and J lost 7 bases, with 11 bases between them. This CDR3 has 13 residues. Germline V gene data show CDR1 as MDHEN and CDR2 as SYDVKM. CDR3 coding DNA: TGTGCCAGCAGTTACCTCCGGGGGCAGCCCCAGCATTTT. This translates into CASSYLRGQPQHF.

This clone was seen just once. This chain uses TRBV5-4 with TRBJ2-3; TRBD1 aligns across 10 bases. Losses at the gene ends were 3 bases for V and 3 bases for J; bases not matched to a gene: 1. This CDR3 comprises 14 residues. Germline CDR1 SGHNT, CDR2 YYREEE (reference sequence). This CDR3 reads CASSWGQGTDTQYF. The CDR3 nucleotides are TGTGCCAGCAGCTGGGGACAGGGGACAGATACGCAGTATTTT.

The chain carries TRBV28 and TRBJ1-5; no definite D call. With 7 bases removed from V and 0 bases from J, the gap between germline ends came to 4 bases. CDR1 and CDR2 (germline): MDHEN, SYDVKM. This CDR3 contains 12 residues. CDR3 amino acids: CASTRSNQPQHF. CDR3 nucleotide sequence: TGTGCCAGCACCCGTAGCAATCAGCCCCAGCATTTT.

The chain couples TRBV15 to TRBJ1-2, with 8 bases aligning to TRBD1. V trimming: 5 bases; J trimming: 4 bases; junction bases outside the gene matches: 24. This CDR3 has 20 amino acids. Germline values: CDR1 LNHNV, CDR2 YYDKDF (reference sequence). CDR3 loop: CATSGLEVISGGSLGYGYTF. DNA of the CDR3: TGTGCCACCAGCGGCTTAGAAGTTATTTCAGGGGGCTCGTTAGGCTATGGCTACACCTTC.

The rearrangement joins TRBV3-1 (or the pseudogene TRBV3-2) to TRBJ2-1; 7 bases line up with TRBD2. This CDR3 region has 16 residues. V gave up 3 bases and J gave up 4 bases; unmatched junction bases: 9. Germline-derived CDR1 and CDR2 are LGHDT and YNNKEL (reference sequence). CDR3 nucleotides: TGTGCCAGCAGCCATCTCCTAGCGGCGGTTTACAATGAGCAGTTCTTC. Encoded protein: CASSHLLAAVYNEQFF.

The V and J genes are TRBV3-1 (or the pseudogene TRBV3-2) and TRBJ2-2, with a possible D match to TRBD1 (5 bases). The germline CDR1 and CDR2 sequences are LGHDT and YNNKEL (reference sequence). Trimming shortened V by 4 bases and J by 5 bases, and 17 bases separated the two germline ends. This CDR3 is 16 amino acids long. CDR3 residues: CASSPWGRVRTGELFF. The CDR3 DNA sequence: TGTGCCAGCAGCCCCTGGGGCAGGGTAAGGACCGGGGAGCTGTTTTTT.

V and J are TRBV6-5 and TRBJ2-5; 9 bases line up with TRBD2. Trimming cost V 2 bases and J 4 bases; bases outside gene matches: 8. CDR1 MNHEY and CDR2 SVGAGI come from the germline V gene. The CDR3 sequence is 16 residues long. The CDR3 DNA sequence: TGTGCCAGCAGTTACCAGGGCGGGAGGGCTAGAGAGACCCAGTACTTC. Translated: CASSYQGGRARETQYF.

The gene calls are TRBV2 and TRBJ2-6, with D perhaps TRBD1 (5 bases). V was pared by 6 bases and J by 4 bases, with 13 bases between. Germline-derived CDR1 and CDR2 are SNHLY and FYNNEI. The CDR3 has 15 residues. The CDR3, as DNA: TGTGCCAGCAGCCTAAGACAGTCCGGGGCCAACGTCCTGACTTTC. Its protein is CASSLRQSGANVLTF.

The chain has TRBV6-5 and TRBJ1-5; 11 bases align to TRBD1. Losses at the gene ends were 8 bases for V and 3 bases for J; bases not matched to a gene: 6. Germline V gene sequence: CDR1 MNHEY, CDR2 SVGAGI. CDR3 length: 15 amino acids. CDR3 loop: CASRTGGGINQPQHF. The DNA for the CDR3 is TGTGCCAGCCGGACAGGGGGCGGAATCAATCAGCCCCAGCATTTT.

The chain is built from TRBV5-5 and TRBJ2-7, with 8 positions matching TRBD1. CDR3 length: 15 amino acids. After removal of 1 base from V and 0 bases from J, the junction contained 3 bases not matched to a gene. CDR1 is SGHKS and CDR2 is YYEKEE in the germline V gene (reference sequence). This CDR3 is CASSLTGTGSYEQYF. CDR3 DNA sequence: TGTGCCAGCAGCTTGACCGGGACAGGCTCCTACGAGCAGTACTTC.

The CDR3 loop is CASRIATGELFF. CDR3 in DNA: TGCGCCAGCAGAATTGCGACCGGGGAGCTGTTTTTT. V and J are TRBV5-1 and TRBJ2-2; no clear D. The length of the CDR3 is 12 residues. Trimming removed 5 bases at V and 5 bases at J, with 7 bases between. Germline V gene data show CDR1 as SGHRS and CDR2 as YFSETQ.

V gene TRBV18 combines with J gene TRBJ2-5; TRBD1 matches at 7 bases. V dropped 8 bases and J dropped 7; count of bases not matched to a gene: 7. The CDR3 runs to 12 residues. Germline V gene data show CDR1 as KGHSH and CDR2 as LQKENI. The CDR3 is CASRDSPGTQYF. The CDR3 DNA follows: TGTGCCAGCCGGGACAGTCCGGGGACCCAGTACTTC.

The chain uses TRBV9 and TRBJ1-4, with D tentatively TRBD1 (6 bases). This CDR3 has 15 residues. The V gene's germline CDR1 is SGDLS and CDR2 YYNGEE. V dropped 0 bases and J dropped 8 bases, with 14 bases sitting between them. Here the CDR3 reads CASSVGLTGREKLFF. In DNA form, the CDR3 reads TGTGCCAGCAGCGTAGGGTTGACAGGTAGAGAAAAACTGTTTTTT.

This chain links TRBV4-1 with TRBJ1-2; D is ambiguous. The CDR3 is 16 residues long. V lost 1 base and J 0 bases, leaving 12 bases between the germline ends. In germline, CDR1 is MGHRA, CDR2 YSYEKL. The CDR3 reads CASSQGPASANYGYTF. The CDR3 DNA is TGCGCCAGCAGCCAAGGTCCTGCCTCAGCTAACTATGGCTACACCTTC.

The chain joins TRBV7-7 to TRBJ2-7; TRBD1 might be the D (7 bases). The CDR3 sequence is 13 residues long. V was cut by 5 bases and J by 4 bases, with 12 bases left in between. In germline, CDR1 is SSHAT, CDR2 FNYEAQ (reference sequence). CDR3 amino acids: CASSRGTAYEQYF. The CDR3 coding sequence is TGTGCCAGCAGCCGGGGGACAGCTTACGAGCAGTACTTC.

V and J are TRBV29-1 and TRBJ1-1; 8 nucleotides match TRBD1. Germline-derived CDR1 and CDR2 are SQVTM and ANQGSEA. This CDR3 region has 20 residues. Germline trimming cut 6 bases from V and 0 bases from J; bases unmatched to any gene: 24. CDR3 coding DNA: TGCAGCGTAAACCCCGGGACAGGTACCCTACGTGTTTTAATGAACACTGAAGCTTTCTTT. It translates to CSVNPGTGTLRVLMNTEAFF.

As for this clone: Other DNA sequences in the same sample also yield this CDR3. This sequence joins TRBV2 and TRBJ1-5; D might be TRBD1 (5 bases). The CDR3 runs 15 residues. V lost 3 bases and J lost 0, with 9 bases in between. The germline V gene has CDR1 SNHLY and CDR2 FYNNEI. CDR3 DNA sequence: TGTGCCAGCAGTGAGAATCAGGGTAGCAATCAGCCCCAGCATTTT. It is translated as CASSENQGSNQPQHF.

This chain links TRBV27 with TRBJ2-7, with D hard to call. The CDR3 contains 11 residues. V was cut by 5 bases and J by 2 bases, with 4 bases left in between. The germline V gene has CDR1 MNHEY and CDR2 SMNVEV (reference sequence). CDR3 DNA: TGTGCCAGCAGTCCCGCCTACGAGCAGTACTTC. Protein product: CASSPAYEQYF.

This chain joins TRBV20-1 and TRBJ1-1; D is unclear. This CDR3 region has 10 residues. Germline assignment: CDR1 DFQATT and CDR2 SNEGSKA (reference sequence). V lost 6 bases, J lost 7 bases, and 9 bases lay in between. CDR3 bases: TGCAGTGCCAGCGTGGATGAAGCTTTCTTT. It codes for CSASVDEAFF.

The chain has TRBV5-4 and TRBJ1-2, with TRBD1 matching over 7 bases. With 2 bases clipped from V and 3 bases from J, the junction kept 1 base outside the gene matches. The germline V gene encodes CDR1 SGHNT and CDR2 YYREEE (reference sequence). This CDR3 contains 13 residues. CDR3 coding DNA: TGTGCCAGCAGCTTCGGGACAGACTATGGCTACACCTTC. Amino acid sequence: CASSFGTDYGYTF.

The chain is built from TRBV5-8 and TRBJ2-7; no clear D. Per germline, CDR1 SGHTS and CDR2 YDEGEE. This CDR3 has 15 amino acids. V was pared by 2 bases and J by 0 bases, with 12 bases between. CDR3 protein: CASSLNPGSSYEQYF. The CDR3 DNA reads TGTGCCAGCAGCTTAAATCCAGGCAGCTCCTACGAGCAGTACTTC.

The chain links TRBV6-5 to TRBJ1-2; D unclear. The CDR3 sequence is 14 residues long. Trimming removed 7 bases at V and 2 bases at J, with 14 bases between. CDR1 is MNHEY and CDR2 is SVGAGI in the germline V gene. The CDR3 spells CASKILGRNYGYTF. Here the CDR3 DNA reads TGTGCCAGCAAGATTCTGGGCAGGAACTATGGCTACACCTTC.

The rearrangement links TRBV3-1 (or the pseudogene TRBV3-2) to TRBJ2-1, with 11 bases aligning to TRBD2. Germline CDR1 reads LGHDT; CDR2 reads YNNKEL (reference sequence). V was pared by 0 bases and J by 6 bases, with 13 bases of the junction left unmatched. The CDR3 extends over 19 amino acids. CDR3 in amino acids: CASSQDYRLAGQILNEQFF. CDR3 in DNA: TGTGCCAGCAGCCAAGATTACCGACTAGCGGGGCAAATACTCAATGAGCAGTTCTTC.